This TCR beta chain was captured in a study of beta chain features in type 1 diabetes. The sequenced template was cDNA made from the entire isolated RNA. Sequencing used immunoSEQ multiplex PCR; TCRdb keeps in-frame clones, though not all of them. The sample has about 360,000 clones, around 13% seen once. Trimming left V 0 bases short and J 9 bases short, with 9 bases between. The CDR3 has 13 amino acids. Germline assignment: CDR1 GTSNPN and CDR2 SVGIG (reference sequence). The chain has TRBV30 and TRBJ1-6; maybe TRBD1 (5 bases). The clonotype comes from a man aged 18 to 35 in good health. Material for sequencing was naive CD4+ T cells from blood. The CDR3 is CAWSVTVGSPLHF. CDR3 in DNA: TGTGCCTGGAGTGTGACAGTGGGTTCACCCCTCCACTTT. Full variable domain (missing parts from reference TRBV30 and TRBJ1-6): SQTIHQWPATLVQPVGSPLSLECTVEGTSNPNLYWYRQAAGRGLQLLFYSVGIGQISSEVPQNLSASRPQDRQFILSSKKLLLSDSGFYLCAWSVTVGSPLHFGNGTRLTVT.